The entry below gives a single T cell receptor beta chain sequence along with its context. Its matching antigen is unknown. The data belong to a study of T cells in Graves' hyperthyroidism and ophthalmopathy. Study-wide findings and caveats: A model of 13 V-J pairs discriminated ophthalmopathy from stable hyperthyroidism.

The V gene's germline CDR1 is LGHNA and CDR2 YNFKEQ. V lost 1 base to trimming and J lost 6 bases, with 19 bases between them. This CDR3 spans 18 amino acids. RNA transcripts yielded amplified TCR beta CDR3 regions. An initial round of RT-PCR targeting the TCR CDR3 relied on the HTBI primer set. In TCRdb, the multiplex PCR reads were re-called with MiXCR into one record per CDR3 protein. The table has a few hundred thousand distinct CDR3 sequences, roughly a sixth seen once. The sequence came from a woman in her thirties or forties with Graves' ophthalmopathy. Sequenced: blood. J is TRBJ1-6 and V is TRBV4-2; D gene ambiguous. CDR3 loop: CASSQVTYLKGVNSPLHF. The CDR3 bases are TGTGCCAGCAGCCAAGTAACCTACCTGAAGGGAGTTAATTCACCCCTCCACTTT.